The 21 T cell receptor beta chains in this list originate from one sample, sequenced in a study of blood T cells in healthy people across ages. Primed by a sample-barcoded 5' primer and a J-beta primer mix, a second PCR proceeded for about 6 to 11 cycles. One entry per CDR3 protein results from TCRdb running MiXCR on the 5' RACE reads. The sample records hundreds of thousands of distinct CDR3 sequences, approximately 30% being singletons. Sequencing used blood. The source is a woman of 80 years or more in good health.

The chain recombines TRBV21-1 with TRBJ1-5; TRBD1 is the table's D call, not checked against the DNA. TRBV21-1 represents a pseudogene. CDR3 size: 17 residues. Here the CDR3 reads CASSNWARGRGGQPQHF. The CDR3 DNA reads as TGTGCCAGCAGCAACTGGGCCAGGGGCAGGGGCGGTCAGCCCCAGCATTTT.

Worth noting for this clonotype: A clone one base away is much larger, so this may be a read error. The rearrangement joins TRBV20-1 to TRBJ1-2; D not resolved. The CDR3 extends over 12 amino acids. Germline assignment: CDR1 DFQATT and CDR2 SNEGSKA (reference sequence). Trimming pared 5 bases from V and 11 bases from J, leaving 18 bases between. CDR3 protein: CSADDDLARYTF. Here the CDR3 DNA reads TGCAGTGCTGACGACGATTTAGCCAGGTACACCTTC.

This clonotype was observed a few times. The rearrangement joins TRBV6-1 to TRBJ2-7, with 10 bases fitting TRBD1. CDR3 length: 17 amino acids. Losses at the gene ends were 0 bases for V and 4 bases for J; bases not matched to a gene: 9. Germline V lookup: CDR1 MNHNS, CDR2 SASEGT. CDR3 protein: CASSEAGLGQGFYEQYF. CDR3 DNA: TGTGCCAGCAGTGAAGCGGGGCTGGGACAGGGGTTTTACGAGCAGTACTTC.

This clonotype was recorded a few times. The chain employs TRBV7-9 and TRBJ2-5; perhaps TRBD2 as D (7 bases). CDR3 length: 18 amino acids. The V gene lost 5 bases and the J gene lost 2 bases, with 24 bases spanning the gap. Germline assignment: CDR1 SEHNR and CDR2 FQNEAQ (reference sequence). CDR3 nucleotides: TGTGCCAGCAGCCTTCCTCGGACACGGGGGGCCACACAAGAGACCCAGTACTTC. It is translated as CASSLPRTRGATQETQYF.

This clonotype occurred a few times. J is TRBJ2-1 and V is TRBV7-3, with D possibly matching TRBD2 (6 bases). V lost 5 bases and J 10 bases, leaving 18 bases between the germline ends. In germline, CDR1 is SGHTA, CDR2 FQGTGA. This CDR3 spans 14 amino acids. The CDR3 coding sequence is TGTGCCAGCAGCCCCCATATGGGGGAGGACGAGCAGTTCTTC. Residues: CASSPHMGEDEQFF.

This clonotype occurred many times. The V and J genes are TRBV7-2 and TRBJ2-5, with 9 bases identical to TRBD2. This CDR3 is 17 amino acids long. In germline, CDR1 is SGHTA, CDR2 FQGNSA. The trim removed 5 bases at V and 4 bases at J, leaving 14 bases unmatched. CDR3 loop: CASSPGHGGGARETQYF. DNA of the CDR3: TGTGCCAGCAGCCCCGGGCACGGCGGGGGGGCCAGAGAGACCCAGTACTTC.

The table lists this clonotype with many counts. V usage is TRBV27 and J usage is TRBJ2-1; 8 nucleotides match TRBD1. The junction had 10 bases not matched to a gene; V was cut back by 8 bases and J by 10 bases. Germline loops: CDR1 MNHEY, CDR2 SMNVEV (reference sequence). The CDR3 consists of 13 residues. In nucleotides, the CDR3 is TGTGCCAGCGGAGGACAGGGTTGGGGCGAGCAGTTCTTC. Its protein product is CASGGQGWGEQFF.

Points on this clonotype: At one boundary the junction diverges from the germline segment, which might be a read error. The chain joins TRBV20-1 to TRBJ2-1; 9 nucleotides match TRBD2. The CDR3 contains 17 residues. CDR1 DFQATT and CDR2 SNEGSKA come from the germline V gene (reference sequence). CDR3 in amino acids: CSARDPSGILRYKEQFF. The CDR3 DNA reads as TGCAGTGCTAGAGACCCTAGCGGGATTCTCCGTTACAAAGAGCAGTTCTTC.

The rearrangement links TRBV6-5 to TRBJ1-5; D not certain. The length of the CDR3 is 15 residues. Germline CDR1 and CDR2: MNHEY and SVGAGI. Trimming left V 3 bases short and J 8 bases short, with 17 bases between. The CDR3: CASSYSSPSGKPQHF. CDR3 sequence (DNA): TGTGCCAGCAGTTATTCTTCCCCTTCAGGAAAGCCCCAGCATTTT.

To note about this clonotype: A junction end diverges from the germline sequence, so it may reflect a read error. The genes are TRBV12-3 or TRBV12-4 and TRBJ2-3; D remains ambiguous. The length of the CDR3 is 16 residues. The CDR3 here is CASSFGSGHRGDAQYF. The CDR3 region has the DNA TGTGCCAGCAGTTTTGGGTCAGGCCACCGAGGAGATGCGCAGTATTTT.

This clonotype has ten or more counts. This rearrangement joins TRBV12-3 or TRBV12-4 to TRBJ1-2; D gene ambiguous. This CDR3 region has 12 residues. Trimming stripped 0 bases from V and 4 bases from J, with 3 bases between. The CDR3 DNA reads as TGTGCCAGCAGTTTAGCCAGCTATGGCTACACCTTC. This codes for CASSLASYGYTF.

The chain carries TRBV9 and TRBJ2-1, with 8 positions matching TRBD1. Trimming cost V 3 bases and J 6 bases; bases outside gene matches: 5. The CDR3 has 14 amino acids. Germline CDR1 and CDR2: SGDLS and YYNGEE. The CDR3 bases are TGTGCCAGCAGCGAGACGACAGGGGCCAATGAGCAGTTCTTC. Residues: CASSETTGANEQFF. Using reference TRBV9 and TRBJ2-1 for the parts outside the CDR3, the full variable domain is DSGVTQTPKHLITATGQRVTLRCSPRSGDLSVYWYQQSLDQGLQFLIQYYNGEERAKGNILERFSAQQFPDLHSELNLSSLELGDSALYFCASSETTGANEQFFGPGTRLTVL.

The rearrangement uses TRBV7-9 and TRBJ1-2, with a weak D call TRBD1 (5 bases). V was trimmed by 1 base and J by 4 bases, leaving 10 bases between them. Germline assignment: CDR1 SEHNR and CDR2 FQNEAQ (reference sequence). The CDR3 length is 14 residues. The CDR3 coding sequence is TGTGCCAGCAGCTTAGTGGGGGAGAGCTATGGCTACACCTTC. It encodes CASSLVGESYGYTF.

This clonotype was counted many times. CDR3 in amino acids: CASSPDYTGGGYTF. The CDR3 DNA follows: TGTGCCAGCTCACCAGACTATACAGGAGGTGGCTACACCTTC. The V call is TRBV18, the J call TRBJ1-2, with D perhaps TRBD1 (5 bases). Germline V CDR1 and CDR2: KGHSH, LQKENI. Trimming took 2 bases from V and 7 from J, leaving 14 bases between them. This CDR3 comprises 14 residues.

As regards this clonotype: A much larger clone lies a single base off, so this may be a read error. The CDR3 sequence is CVSKQGPYEQYF. The CDR3 nucleotides read TGTGTCAGCAAACAGGGCCCCTACGAGCAGTACTTC. The chain links TRBV6-2 or TRBV6-3 to TRBJ2-7; perhaps TRBD1 as D (6 bases). CDR1 is MNHEY and CDR2 is SVGEGT in the germline V gene. The length of the CDR3 is 12 residues.

This clonotype has more than one count but fewer than ten. The CDR3 loop is CASSLPQGPGANTIYF. CDR3 nucleotide sequence: TGTGCCAGCAGCTTACCCCAGGGACCGGGGGCAAACACCATATATTTT. J is TRBJ1-3 and V is TRBV7-2; D is possibly TRBD1 (6 bases). The germline V and J ends were trimmed by 2 bases and 6 bases, with 17 bases remaining between them. The CDR3 covers 16 residues. Germline V gives CDR1 SGHTA, CDR2 FQGNSA. Using reference TRBV7-2 and TRBJ1-3 for the parts outside the CDR3, the full variable domain is GAGVSQSPSNKVTEKGKDVELRCDPISGHTALYWYRQSLGQGLEFLIYFQGNSAPDKSGLPSDRFSAERTGGSVSTLTIQRTQQEDSAVYLCASSLPQGPGANTIYFGEGSWLTVV.

This clonotype has a count of ten or more. The chain employs TRBV20-1 and TRBJ2-7, with unresolved D. There are 13 residues in the CDR3. V lost 4 bases, J lost 0 bases, and 10 bases lay in between. From germline, CDR1 is DFQATT and CDR2 SNEGSKA (reference sequence). The CDR3 DNA reads as TGCAGTGCTATGGCACTTCTCTCCTACGAGCAGTACTTC. Translation: CSAMALLSYEQYF.

In this sample, this clonotype turned up a few times. A much larger clonotype is one base distant, so this may be a read error. This chain links TRBV5-6 with TRBJ2-5; D is unresolved. From germline, CDR1 is SGHDT and CDR2 YYEEEE. The CDR3 is 12 amino acids. The V and J ends lost 4 bases and 11 bases respectively, with 15 bases between them. For the CDR3, the DNA is TGTGCCAGCAGCAGCCGGGCCTACGGGCAGTACTTC. This sequence encodes CASSSRAYGQYF.

On this clonotype itself: This may arise from a read error, as a much more abundant clone is one base away. The chain joins TRBV6-5 to TRBJ1-1; D gene uncertain. The V and J ends lost 5 bases and 11 bases respectively, with 21 bases between them. The CDR3 spans 14 residues. CDR1 MNHEY and CDR2 SVGAGI come from the germline V gene. The CDR3 loop reads CASSDGRPNSAAFF. For the CDR3, the DNA is TGTGCCAGCAGTGACGGTCGGCCAAATTCCGCGGCTTTCTTT.

As DNA, the CDR3 is TGTGCCAGCAAGCCTACTCGGGACTCTGCAGATACGCAGTATTTT. Amino acid sequence: CASKPTRDSADTQYF. The rearrangement links TRBV6-5 to TRBJ2-3, with D possibly being TRBD2 (6 bases). Germline V gives CDR1 MNHEY, CDR2 SVGAGI. There are 15 residues in the CDR3. Trimming removed 7 bases at V and 4 bases at J, with 18 bases between.

As concerns this clonotype: This may be a read error: a much more frequent sequence differs by one nucleotide. This chain links TRBV5-4 with TRBJ2-7; 11 nucleotides line up with TRBD1. The CDR3 runs 13 residues. CDR1 is SGHNT, CDR2 YYREEE, per germline (reference sequence). The V gene end was trimmed by 5 bases and the J gene end by 7 bases; junction bases not matched to a gene: 5. The CDR3 is CASRGQGDNEQYF. The DNA of the CDR3 is TGTGCCAGCAGGGGACAGGGGGACAATGAGCAGTACTTC.